This TCR beta chain stems from a study of post-analysis software for immune sequencing data (dated by TCRdb to 2014 to 2015). Background on the whole study: Recorded disease courses included relapsing-remitting, secondary progressive and progressive-relapsing multiple sclerosis, with some patients lacking subtype annotation. The multiple sclerosis patient repertoires were compared with 10 to 12 previously published healthy control repertoires from donors aged 6 to 25 years. A subset of samples was prepared in parallel using single-end sample barcoding, then pooled and co-amplified after Illumina adapter ligation.

A note on this clonotype: Its antigen remains unidentified. Nothing much larger sits one base from this clone, and base qualities are not available.

To demonstrate the VDJtools post-analysis software, the study profiled TCR beta repertoires from the peripheral blood of 10 to 15 young patients with multiple sclerosis. The patients with multiple sclerosis were children and adolescents between roughly 6 and 16 years of age. The paper as a whole reports these results and caveats: Significantly lower normalized Chao1 diversity was found in multiple sclerosis patients than in controls, suggesting substantial peripheral T-cell clonal expansion. The control group was slightly older than the multiple sclerosis patient group. When samples were clustered directly using the F measure, samples prepared in the same batch co-clustered strongly, which prompted a batch-effect correction.

Library preparation was by PCR. The instrument given in TCRdb is Illumina HiSeq 2500. Unique molecular identifiers were incorporated into TCR beta cDNA libraries to reduce PCR and sequencing biases. Every 1 to 10 million input T cells yielded about 500,000 cDNA molecules, meaning each molecule approximated one T cell. The same protocol used for the earlier healthy control dataset was applied to prepare and sequence the patient libraries. Samples belonging to the same batch were prepared together, multiplexed and sequenced on a shared HiSeq lane. The paper's processing steps were these. MIGEC handled the raw barcoded reads, throwing out single-read molecular identifier groups before consensus assembly and CDR3 extraction. Clonotype tables were post-analysed with VDJtools, normalizing diversity by down-sampling all datasets to the smallest sample size. To correct batch-related cross-sample contamination, repertoire overlap clustering matched CDR3 amino acid sequences but not nucleotide sequences. TCRdb ran its own pipeline on the public reads, namely fastp trimming at Q25 and MiXCR clone calling, and kept in-frame beta chains. Rows with one shared CDR3 protein collapse into an entry with the most common genes and DNA. TCRdb's processing, not the authors' own work, is the source of the V and J calls. For this sample there are more than 450,000 distinct CDR3 sequences; around 36% appear just once. Clones ranked in the top ten supply around 6.1% of the sample.

This TCR was sampled from a girl aged 2-17 years with multiple sclerosis. Material for sequencing was blood.

The CDR3 region reads CASSLGTYGNTIYF. The sequence in DNA is TGTGCCAGCAGCCTCGGGACGTATGGAAACACCATATATTTT. The sequence joins TRBV7-9 to TRBJ1-3; the best D guess is TRBD1, with 5 bases matching. V gives up 5 bases and J gives up 3 bases, and the segment between their germline ends measures 11 bases. The cysteine opens and the phenylalanine closes a CDR3 of 14 amino acids. The only DNA kept is the CDR3, 42 bases in frame from the first base. According to the germline V gene (reference sequence), CDR1 reads SEHNR and CDR2 reads FQNEAQ.